The next 20 T cell receptor beta chains were all read from a single sample in a study of patients and donors after allogeneic stem cell transplantation (dated by TCRdb to 2020 to 2021). Receptor libraries were prepared by RT-PCR. Sequencing was carried out with a NextSeq 550. In TCRdb, the public reads were trimmed at Q25 with fastp and aligned with MiXCR, with productive beta chains retained. Each entry merges the rows of one CDR3 protein and shows their most common DNA and genes. The sample yields 900,000 to 1,000,000 distinct CDR3 sequences; roughly 18% were counted once. Around 6% of the sample is in the top ten clones. The sequencing input was blood, either unsorted or a sorted T cell fraction (not recorded which). These receptors came from a human donor who was either an allogeneic HSCT recipient or a stem cell or donor lymphocyte infusion donor (not recorded which). It is not recorded whose cells these are; they may come from a transplant donor.

This sequence joins TRBV5-6 and TRBJ1-3; D is unclear. The CDR3 totals 15 residues. The germline V and J ends were trimmed by 2 bases and 0 bases, with 9 bases remaining between them. From germline, CDR1 is SGHDT and CDR2 YYEEEE. CDR3 DNA: TGTGCCAGCAGCTTTGTGGGGAGCTCTGGAAACACCATATATTTT. This translates into CASSFVGSSGNTIYF.

The J gene is TRBJ2-2, the V gene TRBV5-1; D is unclear. The CDR3 spans 16 residues. Germline V gene sequence: CDR1 SGHRS, CDR2 YFSETQ. Trimming removed 0 bases from V and 0 bases from J, with 9 bases in between. CDR3 region: CASSLVGFPNTGELFF. DNA for the CDR3: TGCGCCAGCAGCTTGGTGGGATTTCCGAACACCGGGGAGCTGTTTTTT.

This clonotype came up a few times. The V and J genes are TRBV24-1 and TRBJ2-3; D possibly corresponds to TRBD2 (6 bases). CDR1 and CDR2 from the germline V gene are KGHDR and SFDVKD. With 2 bases removed from V and 4 bases from J, the gap between germline ends came to 12 bases. The CDR3 is made up of 15 amino acids. The CDR3 loop is CATSDWRRDADTQYF. The CDR3 DNA reads as TGTGCCACCAGTGATTGGCGGCGGGACGCAGATACGCAGTATTTT.

The V call is TRBV3-1, the J call TRBJ2-3; D unresolved. Germline loops: CDR1 LGHDT, CDR2 YNNKEL (reference sequence). V shed 0 bases and J shed 6 bases, with 19 bases lying between them. The CDR3 consists of 17 residues. Written as DNA, the CDR3 is TGTGCCAGCAGCCAAGATCGTACTTACGCAAGCCTGGATACGCAGTATTTT. This encodes CASSQDRTYASLDTQYF.

This CDR3 reads CASSFQEGPQYF. CDR3 sequence (DNA): TGTGCCAGCAGTTTTCAGGAGGGTCCGCAGTATTTT. The rearrangement joins TRBV12-3 or TRBV12-4 to TRBJ2-3, with D tentatively TRBD2 (6 bases). V was trimmed by 3 bases and J by 10 bases, leaving 11 bases between them. The CDR3 covers 12 residues.

This clonotype was seen a few times. The chain carries TRBV12-3 or TRBV12-4 and TRBJ2-3, with 7 bases that match TRBD1. This CDR3 has 12 residues. Germline trimming cut 8 bases from V and 6 bases from J; bases unmatched to any gene: 5. The CDR3 DNA reads as TGTGCCAGCGAGGGGGCTTCCGATACGCAGTATTTT. Translating gives CASEGASDTQYF.

The V call is TRBV28, the J call TRBJ2-7, with a weak D call TRBD1 (6 bases). Germline V CDR1 and CDR2: MDHEN, SYDVKM. V lost 6 bases to trimming and J lost 3 bases, with 12 bases between them. The CDR3 runs to 13 residues. Here the CDR3 reads CASRTGQSYEQYF. Written as DNA, the CDR3 is TGTGCCAGCAGAACCGGACAGAGCTACGAGCAGTACTTC.

This clonotype appeared a few times. The rearrangement joins TRBV27 to TRBJ2-7; D is unclear. Per the germline V gene, CDR1 is MNHEY and CDR2 is SMNVEV (reference sequence). The CDR3 totals 15 residues. Trimming took 6 bases from V and 4 from J, leaving 19 bases between them. In DNA form, the CDR3 reads TGTGCCAGCAGAACCGACCATGTAACCCCGTACGAGCAGTACTTC. It is translated as CASRTDHVTPYEQYF.

The chain recombines TRBV6-5 with TRBJ2-7; TRBD1 matches 8 bases. Germline CDR1 reads MNHEY; CDR2 reads SVGAGI. CDR3 size: 11 residues. The junction had 1 base not matched to a gene; V was cut back by 10 bases and J by 2 bases. CDR3 coding DNA: TGTGCCATACAGGGGGCCTACGAGCAGTACTTC. This gives the protein CAIQGAYEQYF.

The V gene is TRBV5-1, the J gene TRBJ1-4; 8 nucleotides align to TRBD1. CDR1 SGHRS and CDR2 YFSETQ come from the germline V gene. With V trimmed by 0 bases and J by 5 bases, 3 bases remained unmatched. The CDR3 has 15 amino acids. CDR3 nucleotides: TGCGCCAGCAGCTTGGGGGGGACAGGAAATGAAAAACTGTTTTTT. Encoded protein: CASSLGGTGNEKLFF.

The genes are TRBV10-3 and TRBJ2-5, with 7 bases lining up with TRBD1. The J segment lost 5 bases and the V segment lost 5 bases, leaving 8 bases of the junction unmatched. Germline CDR1 reads ENHRY; CDR2 reads SYGVKD. CDR3 length: 14 residues. CDR3 region: CAISRSGTAETQYF. CDR3 nucleotide sequence: TGTGCCATCAGTCGTTCCGGGACAGCGGAGACCCAGTACTTC.

V usage is TRBV7-6 and J usage is TRBJ2-7; 11 bases align to TRBD2. Germline trimming cut 3 bases from V and 2 bases from J; bases unmatched to any gene: 6. Germline V gene sequence: CDR1 SGHVS, CDR2 FNYEAQ. This CDR3 is built from 16 residues. The CDR3 coding sequence is TGTGCCAGCAGCTTCGGGACTAGCGGAGCCACCTACGAGCAGTACTTC. It yields the protein CASSFGTSGATYEQYF.

This clonotype was seen a few times. V gene TRBV5-1 combines with J gene TRBJ2-7, with 15 nucleotides matching TRBD2. Germline V gene data show CDR1 as SGHRS and CDR2 as YFSETQ. There are 18 residues in the CDR3. Unmatched junction bases numbered 14, after V lost 4 bases and J lost 6 bases. DNA for the CDR3: TGCGCCAGCAGCAGGGGACTAGCGGGAGGACCGCTTTTTTTCGAGCAGTACTTC. It codes for CASSRGLAGGPLFFEQYF. The full variable domain, its missing parts supplied by reference TRBV5-1 and TRBJ2-7, is KAGVTQTPRYLIKTRGQQVTLSCSPISGHRSVSWYQQTPGQGLQFLFEYFSETQRNKGNFPGRFSGRQFSNSRSEMNVSTLELGDSALYLCASSRGLAGGPLFFEQYFGPGTRLTVT.

J is TRBJ2-7 and V is TRBV5-6; D unclear. V was shortened by 1 base and J by 1 base, with 12 bases between the two germline ends. Germline CDR1 is SGHDT and CDR2 is YYEEEE. The CDR3 length is 15 residues. CDR3 bases: TGTGCCAGCAGCTTGTTACTTCGCGTGTCCTACGAGCAGTACTTC. Its protein is CASSLLLRVSYEQYF.

The genes are TRBV12-3 or TRBV12-4 and TRBJ2-2, with TRBD2 identical over 8 bases. With 4 bases clipped from V and 7 bases from J, the junction kept 11 bases outside the gene matches. The CDR3 loop spans 16 amino acids. DNA for the CDR3: TGTGCCAGCAGTTCCCCCCGGGGGGGCCCCGACGGGGAGCTGTTTTTT. It encodes CASSSPRGGPDGELFF.

This clonotype appeared a few times. The chain recombines TRBV7-9 with TRBJ2-7, with a possible D match to TRBD2 (5 bases). CDR3 length: 13 residues. The germline V and J ends were trimmed by 4 bases and 3 bases, with 10 bases remaining between them. Germline CDR1 reads SEHNR; CDR2 reads FQNEAQ (reference sequence). Here the CDR3 reads CASSSSTYYEQYF. CDR3 nucleotide sequence: TGTGCCAGCAGCTCTAGCACCTACTACGAGCAGTACTTC.

This clonotype was counted between two and nine times. The chain couples TRBV9 to TRBJ2-3, with 9 bases aligning to TRBD2. Per germline, CDR1 SGDLS and CDR2 YYNGEE. This CDR3 is built from 16 residues. Trimming took 0 bases from V and 6 from J; bases not matched to a gene: 8. The CDR3 nucleotides read TGTGCCAGCAGCGTAGACGGCGGGGGGGCCTTCGATACGCAGTATTTT. Translating it yields CASSVDGGGAFDTQYF. The whole variable domain, remainder taken from reference TRBV9 and TRBJ2-3, is DSGVTQTPKHLITATGQRVTLRCSPRSGDLSVYWYQQSLDQGLQFLIQYYNGEERAKGNILERFSAQQFPDLHSELNLSSLELGDSALYFCASSVDGGGAFDTQYFGPGTRLTVL.

J is TRBJ2-3 and V is TRBV10-3; 14 bases line up with TRBD2. V shed 10 bases and J 5 bases; nucleotides not matched to a gene: 11. The CDR3 extends over 16 amino acids. CDR1 ENHRY and CDR2 SYGVKD come from the germline V gene. CDR3 protein: CATQPTGTSGRDTQYF. The CDR3 DNA reads TGTGCCACCCAACCCACCGGGACTAGCGGGAGAGATACGCAGTATTTT.

This clonotype was observed a handful of times. The chain combines TRBV20-1 with TRBJ1-2; perhaps TRBD1 as D (6 bases). The V gene lost 0 bases and the J gene lost 8 bases, with 10 bases spanning the gap. CDR1 and CDR2 from the germline V gene are DFQATT and SNEGSKA (reference sequence). The CDR3 length is 12 residues. CDR3: CSAREQGIGYTF. DNA of the CDR3: TGCAGTGCTAGAGAGCAGGGGATCGGCTACACCTTC.

The chain joins TRBV7-9 to TRBJ2-2; a possible D gene is TRBD2 (6 bases). The CDR3 sequence is 15 residues long. Germline V gene sequence: CDR1 SEHNR, CDR2 FQNEAQ (reference sequence). Deletions cut 5 bases from V and 5 bases from J, with 15 bases between. The CDR3 region is CASSGWAGGTGELFF. CDR3 bases: TGTGCCAGCAGCGGCTGGGCTGGAGGGACCGGGGAGCTGTTTTTT.